The 27 T cell receptor beta chains presented below share a single source sample, sequenced in a study of molecular identifiers for immune sequencing clone quantification. TCRdb redid the calling of the PCR reads with MiXCR, one entry per CDR3 protein. Among about 65,000 distinct CDR3 sequences listed, roughly 20% were seen once. Specimen: naive CD8+ T cells from blood, with Jurkat cell RNA spiked in. The subset: FACS-sorted CD8+CD4-CCR7+CD45RA+ naive T cells. Every receptor here comes from a human donor in good health. Some libraries in this study had Jurkat cell RNA spiked in.

This clonotype was counted between two and nine times. V is TRBV7-9 and J is TRBJ2-1, with D perhaps being TRBD1 or TRBD2 (5 bases each). Per the germline V gene, CDR1 is SEHNR and CDR2 is FQNEAQ (reference sequence). Trimming pared 1 base from V and 0 bases from J, leaving 16 bases between. This CDR3 has 18 amino acids. The CDR3 sequence is CASSLGFGTHGSYNEQFF. As DNA, the CDR3 is TGTGCCAGCAGCTTAGGCTTCGGGACCCATGGCTCCTACAATGAGCAGTTCTTC. Together with reference TRBV7-9 and TRBJ2-1, the CDR3 gives the full variable domain: DTGVSQNPRHKITKRGQNVTFRCDPISEHNRLYWYRQTLGQGPEFLTYFQNEAQLEKSRLLSDRFSAERPKGSFSTLEIQRTEQGDSAMYLCASSLGFGTHGSYNEQFFGPGTRLTVL.

This clonotype was observed many times. This chain connects TRBV7-8 to TRBJ2-1; the match to TRBD2 covers 8 bases. This CDR3 is built from 16 residues. Germline V gene sequence: CDR1 SGHVS, CDR2 FQNEAQ. V shed 6 bases, J shed 2 bases, and the junction held 9 bases outside the gene matches. DNA of the CDR3: TGTGCCAGCAGTTCTCGGTCTAGCGGGCCCTACAATGAGCAGTTCTTC. This translates into CASSSRSSGPYNEQFF. The whole variable domain, filled in from reference TRBV7-8 and TRBJ2-1, reads GAGVSQSPRYKVAKRGQDVALRCDPISGHVSLFWYQQALGQGPEFLTYFQNEAQLDKSGLPSDRFFAERPEGSVSTLKIQRTQQEDSAVYLCASSSRSSGPYNEQFFGPGTRLTVL.

With regard to this clonotype: It may be a read error: a sequence one base away is much more abundant. V gene TRBV6-6 combines with J gene TRBJ2-7; the D is unclear. The CDR3 has 15 residues. CDR1 MNHNY and CDR2 SVGAGI come from the germline V gene (reference sequence). Trimming took off 8 bases at V and 3 bases at J, with 20 bases between the two ends. The CDR3 loop reads CASCHQASAYYEQYF. The DNA for the CDR3 is TGTGCCAGCTGCCACCAGGCCAGCGCGTACTACGAGCAGTACTTC.

This clonotype was recorded a few times. The J gene is TRBJ2-6, the V gene TRBV19; D possibly uses TRBD1 or TRBD2 (5 bases each). Per the germline V gene, CDR1 is LNHDA and CDR2 is SQIVND (reference sequence). The CDR3 extends over 15 amino acids. Trimming left V 11 bases short and J 0 bases short, with 14 bases between. CDR3 amino acids: CASGAVPSGANVLTF. In DNA, the CDR3 is TGTGCCTCCGGGGCCGTCCCCTCTGGGGCCAACGTCCTGACTTTC.

This clonotype has at least ten counts. V usage is TRBV4-3 and J usage is TRBJ2-3, with D perhaps matching TRBD2 (6 bases). Germline V lookup: CDR1 LGHNA, CDR2 YSLEER. Trimming removed 1 base from V and 1 base from J, with 9 bases in between. This CDR3 is 15 amino acids long. The CDR3 spells CASSQGVAGTDTQYF. CDR3 nucleotide sequence: TGCGCCAGCAGCCAAGGGGTAGCGGGCACAGATACGCAGTATTTT.

About this clonotype itself: This may come from a read error, since a much larger clone is one base off. The chain has TRBV12-3 or TRBV12-4 and TRBJ2-2; D might be TRBD2 (5 bases). The CDR3 contains 16 residues. The CDR3 DNA reads as TGTGCCAGCAGTTTTTGGACGGAGGCGAACGCCGGGGAGCTGTTTTTT. It translates to CASSFWTEANAGELFF.

In regard to this clonotype: Since a much larger clone is just one base distant, this may be a read error. CDR3 nucleotide sequence: TGTGCCAGCAGCCAGCCCATGGAGACCCAGTACTTC. This gives the protein CASSQPMETQYF. The genes are TRBV7-9 and TRBJ2-5; D gene unclear. Trimming removed 5 bases at V and 5 bases at J, with 9 bases between. The CDR3 sequence is 12 residues long. Germline V lookup: CDR1 SEHNR, CDR2 FQNEAQ (reference sequence).

This clonotype came up many times. This chain links TRBV6-1 with TRBJ2-7; 8 bases align to TRBD2. This CDR3 comprises 13 residues. Germline assignment: CDR1 MNHNS and CDR2 SASEGT. Trimming cost V 7 bases and J 3 bases; bases outside gene matches: 5. CDR3 sequence reads: CASTTGTSYEQYF. The CDR3 nucleotides are TGTGCCAGCACTACCGGGACTAGCTACGAGCAGTACTTC.

This clonotype was observed at least ten times. The chain uses TRBV3-1 and TRBJ1-6; D unclear. The CDR3 is 17 residues long. Germline V gene lookup returns CDR1 LGHDT and CDR2 YNNKEL (reference sequence). With 1 base removed from V and 8 bases from J, the gap between germline ends came to 18 bases. CDR3 bases: TGTGCCAGCAGCCAAGTAGTTGCGAATCTCCGGGATTCACCCCTCCACTTT. Translating it yields CASSQVVANLRDSPLHF.

The table lists this clonotype with many counts. The V gene is TRBV7-9, the J gene TRBJ2-5; D gene ambiguous. Germline CDR1 SEHNR, CDR2 FQNEAQ (reference sequence). The CDR3 spans 11 residues. V lost 4 bases to trimming and J lost 5 bases, with 5 bases between them. CDR3 in amino acids: CASSSAETQYF. CDR3 DNA: TGTGCCAGCAGCTCGGCCGAGACCCAGTACTTC.

The chain is built from TRBV6-5 and TRBJ2-7; no firm D call. V lost 2 bases and J 0 bases, leaving 8 bases between the germline ends. The CDR3 has 14 amino acids. Germline CDR1 and CDR2: MNHEY and SVGAGI. The CDR3 spells CASSYGPASYEQYF. In DNA, the CDR3 is TGTGCCAGCAGTTACGGGCCGGCCTCCTACGAGCAGTACTTC.

This clonotype showed up many times. The chain is built from TRBV29-1 and TRBJ2-7; perhaps TRBD1 as D (6 bases). Deletions cut 7 bases from V and 5 bases from J, with 33 bases between. CDR1 is SQVTM, CDR2 ANQGSEA, per germline. The CDR3 extends over 18 amino acids. The CDR3 here is CSAGECGRLKKPFDEQYF. DNA for the CDR3: TGCAGCGCAGGGGAGTGCGGCAGGCTTAAGAAACCGTTCGACGAGCAGTACTTC.

This clonotype was detected only a few times. J is TRBJ2-1 and V is TRBV14; weak D call: TRBD2 (6 bases). The CDR3 loop spans 14 amino acids. CDR1 and CDR2 from the germline V gene are SGHDN and FVKESK. Between the trimmed V and J ends, which lost 4 bases and 9 bases, there was a span of 16 bases. The CDR3 DNA follows: TGTGCCAGCAGCCCCTGGGACTCTACGGCTGAGCAGTTCTTC. This encodes CASSPWDSTAEQFF.

This clonotype was counted at least ten times. This sequence joins TRBV2 and TRBJ2-3, with D possibly matching TRBD2 (6 bases). V gave up 4 bases and J gave up 2 bases, with 22 bases separating them. This CDR3 is built from 18 residues. The V gene's germline CDR1 is SNHLY and CDR2 FYNNEI. The DNA of the CDR3 is TGTGCCAGCAGTGGACCCTTTAGCGGAGCCGCCTTCACAGATACGCAGTATTTT. Residues: CASSGPFSGAAFTDTQYF. Supplemented by reference TRBV2 and TRBJ2-3, the full variable domain reads EPEVTQTPSHQVTQMGQEVILRCVPISNHLYFYWYRQILGQKVEFLVSFYNNEISEKSEIFDDQFSVERPDGSNFTLKIRSTKLEDSAMYFCASSGPFSGAAFTDTQYFGPGTRLTVL.

In this sample, this clonotype turned up many times. The rearrangement uses TRBV7-9 and TRBJ2-5; D unresolved. CDR3 length: 14 residues. The V end was cut by 6 bases, the J end by 5 bases, with 16 bases between. From germline, CDR1 is SEHNR and CDR2 FQNEAQ (reference sequence). CDR3 in DNA: TGTGCCAGCAGTTTTACCGGGCCACTCGAGACCCAGTACTTC. It specifies CASSFTGPLETQYF.

This clonotype was detected only a few times. The CDR3 sequence is CASRFPGTVEAFF. CDR3 nucleotide sequence: TGTGCCAGCAGGTTTCCCGGGACAGTTGAAGCTTTCTTT. The gene calls are TRBV7-3 and TRBJ1-1, with 7 bases matching TRBD1. The germline V gene encodes CDR1 SGHTA and CDR2 FQGTGA. This CDR3 has 13 residues. V was clipped by 6 bases and J by 7 bases; unmatched bases: 8.

In regard to this clonotype: A much larger clonotype is one base distant, so this may be a read error. The V call is TRBV18, the J call TRBJ2-7; tentative D call: TRBD1 (6 bases). Per germline, CDR1 KGHSH and CDR2 LQKENI. CDR3 length: 13 residues. Trimming stripped 6 bases from V and 2 bases from J, with 11 bases between. The CDR3 is CASSQTGAYEQYF. For the CDR3, the DNA is TGTGCCAGCTCTCAGACAGGAGCCTACGAGCAGTACTTC.

Turning to this clonotype: A read error may be the cause here, since a much bigger clone is one base away. The rearrangement uses TRBV12-3 or TRBV12-4 and TRBJ2-5, with 7 nucleotides matching TRBD1. The CDR3 covers 15 residues. The CDR3 DNA reads TGTGCCAGCAGTCCCATGACAGGGAACCAAGAGGCCCAGTACTTC. It codes for CASSPMTGNQEAQYF.

This clonotype was observed at least ten times. The chain is built from TRBV12-3 or TRBV12-4 and TRBJ1-5; tentatively, D is TRBD1 (5 bases). The CDR3 runs 20 residues. Trimming took 3 bases from V and 0 from J, leaving 24 bases between them. This CDR3 reads CASSFWGPSHELYSNQPQHF. Here the CDR3 DNA reads TGTGCCAGCAGTTTTTGGGGACCCTCACACGAATTATATAGCAATCAGCCCCAGCATTTT.

At least ten counts were recorded for this clonotype. V usage is TRBV5-5 and J usage is TRBJ2-7, with 8 bases matching TRBD1. Germline values: CDR1 SGHKS, CDR2 YYEKEE (reference sequence). This CDR3 contains 14 residues. Trimming took 4 bases from V and 6 from J; bases not matched to a gene: 9. The DNA for the CDR3 is TGTGCCAGCAGCCCCCCGGACAGGGAGGCCGAGCAGTACTTC. Encoded protein: CASSPPDREAEQYF. The whole variable domain, remainder taken from reference TRBV5-5 and TRBJ2-7, is DAGVTQSPTHLIKTRGQQVTLRCSPISGHKSVSWYQQVLGQGPQFIFQYYEKEERGRGNFPDRFSARQFPNYSSELNVNALLLGDSALYLCASSPPDREAEQYFGPGTRLTVT.

This clonotype was seen repeatedly, ten times or more. V is TRBV6-5 and J is TRBJ1-6, with 8 bases matching TRBD1. V dropped 2 bases and J dropped 9; count of bases not matched to a gene: 6. This CDR3 is built from 15 residues. Germline CDR1 MNHEY, CDR2 SVGAGI. As DNA, the CDR3 is TGTGCCAGCAGTTACAATACAGGGGGAACTTCACCCCTCCACTTT. The encoded protein is CASSYNTGGTSPLHF.

The rearrangement links TRBV7-9 to TRBJ2-4; D gene unclear. The CDR3 sequence is 17 residues long. In germline, CDR1 is SEHNR, CDR2 FQNEAQ (reference sequence). V was cut by 4 bases and J by 0 bases, with 16 bases left in between. CDR3 nucleotide sequence: TGTGCCAGCAGCTCGCCAACAGAACTAATAGCCAAAAACATTCAGTACTTC. Translation: CASSSPTELIAKNIQYF. The complete variable domain, with remaining parts taken from reference TRBV7-9 and TRBJ2-4, reads DTGVSQNPRHKITKRGQNVTFRCDPISEHNRLYWYRQTLGQGPEFLTYFQNEAQLEKSRLLSDRFSAERPKGSFSTLEIQRTEQGDSAMYLCASSSPTELIAKNIQYFGAGTRLSVL.

This clonotype was seen many times. As DNA, the CDR3 is TGTGCCAGCAGCCCGGGACTGGGAATCTACGAGCAGTACTTC. Its translation: CASSPGLGIYEQYF. The chain recombines TRBV3-1 with TRBJ2-7; D is possibly TRBD2 (6 bases). From germline, CDR1 is LGHDT and CDR2 YNNKEL (reference sequence). The CDR3 runs 14 residues. Trimming left V 4 bases short and J 3 bases short, with 13 bases between.

This clonotype has a count of ten or more. The rearrangement joins TRBV28 to TRBJ2-7, with D possibly called TRBD1 or TRBD2 (5 bases each). V gave up 10 bases and J gave up 0 bases, with 25 bases separating them. Germline V gene data show CDR1 as MDHEN and CDR2 as SYDVKM. The CDR3 extends over 17 amino acids. The CDR3 DNA reads TGTGCCACCGGATTCGACCCGAGGGGTGGGAGCTCCTACGAGCAGTACTTC. As protein: CATGFDPRGGSSYEQYF.

This clonotype was observed many times. The CDR3 DNA reads as TGTGCCACCAGCGCAGAGATCAGTAGCAATCAGCCCCAGCATTTT. The encoded protein is CATSAEISSNQPQHF. The gene calls are TRBV15 and TRBJ1-5; D is undetermined. Germline CDR1 and CDR2: LNHNV and YYDKDF (reference sequence). Trimming took off 5 bases at V and 0 bases at J, with 11 bases between the two ends. This CDR3 is built from 15 residues. The full variable domain, completed using reference TRBV15 and TRBJ1-5, is DAMVIQNPRYQVTQFGKPVTLSCSQTLNHNVMYWYQQKSSQAPKLLFHYYDKDFNNEADTPDNFQSRRPNTSFCFLDIRSPGLGDTAMYLCATSAEISSNQPQHFGDGTRLSIL.

This clonotype showed up many times. The chain uses TRBV7-9 and TRBJ2-7; D may be TRBD2 (6 bases). Germline lookup yields CDR1 SEHNR and CDR2 FQNEAQ (reference sequence). The CDR3 has 12 amino acids. Trimming left V 8 bases short and J 2 bases short, with 10 bases between. CDR3 sequence (DNA): TGTGCCAGCCTGGGGGGAGCCTACGAGCAGTACTTC. It encodes CASLGGAYEQYF.

About this clonotype: A read error is possible here, since a much larger clone lies one base away. The chain links TRBV19 to TRBJ2-7; no definite D call. This CDR3 comprises 14 residues. Germline assignment: CDR1 LNHDA and CDR2 SQIVND (reference sequence). CDR3 loop: CAGSTEVGTYEQYF. The DNA of the CDR3 is TGTGCCGGTAGTACTGAAGTTGGGACCTACGAGCAGTACTTC.